The source of this T cell receptor beta chain is a study of blood T cells in healthy people across ages. A second PCR of roughly 7 to 11 cycles used a sample-barcoded 5' primer and a J-beta primer mix. Sequencing recovered at least 2.5 million CDR3-containing paired-end reads from each sample. TCRdb reprocessed the 5' RACE reads via MiXCR and lists one record per CDR3 protein. The sample holds about 1 million distinct CDR3 sequences, 40% to 45% seen once. Findings and caveats of the study: Both naive CD4+ cell counts and diversity were greater in long-lived donors than in aged donors.

As for this clonotype: Its target is not known.

The TCR sequence derives from a woman aged 55-70 years in good health. Material for sequencing was blood.

The CDR3 DNA follows: TGCAGTGCCACGATCGGGGTGGGCAATCAGCCCCAGCATTTT. It is translated as CSATIGVGNQPQHF. This rearrangement joins TRBV20-1 to TRBJ1-5; the D is unclear. The germline V gene has CDR1 DFQATT and CDR2 SNEGSKA (reference sequence). The CDR3 has 14 residues. The V end lost 6 bases, the J end lost 2 bases, and 14 bases lay between the germline ends.